This T cell receptor beta chain was sequenced during a study of T cells after posttransplantation cyclophosphamide. General study results and limits: Donor-recipient repertoire similarity was low at 1-2 months, rising over year one. Blood and skin or GI T cell repertoires showed limited TRB overlap.

As regards this clone: What it binds is not known.

TCRdb's table, derived via immunoSEQ multiplex PCR, lists solely in-frame clones and lacks some. The sample carries tens of thousands of clones, 98% recorded once. The naive gate required viable CD3+CD4+ or CD3+CD8+ cells with CCR7+CD45RA+CD45RO-CD95-CD27+CD28+ phenotype. Input material: naive CD4+ T cells sorted from PBMCs. This receptor was taken from a man in his forties in good health, CMV-negative, and a related stem cell transplant donor.

CDR3 in amino acids: CAWDSLNQPQHF. The DNA for the CDR3 is TGTGCCTGGGACAGCTTAAATCAGCCCCAGCATTTT. The chain couples TRBV30 to TRBJ1-5; a weak D match, TRBD1 (5 bases). The CDR3 contains 12 residues. The V gene's germline CDR1 is GTSNPN and CDR2 SVGIG (reference sequence). Trimming stripped 5 bases from V and 4 bases from J, with 9 bases between. Filled out from reference TRBV30 and TRBJ1-5, the complete variable domain reads SQTIHQWPATLVQPVGSPLSLECTVEGTSNPNLYWYRQAAGRGLQLLFYSVGIGQISSEVPQNLSASRPQDRQFILSSKKLLLSDSGFYLCAWDSLNQPQHFGDGTRLSIL.